This TCR beta chain stems from a study of T cell changes during pregnancy in multiple sclerosis. Generated by immunoSEQ multiplex PCR, the TCRdb table keeps only in-frame clones and is missing some. This table has tens of thousands of clones, 93% appearing once. The CDR3 has 16 residues. Trimming at V came to 2 bases and at J to 1 base, leaving 4 bases not matched to a gene. CDR1 and CDR2 (germline): MGHRA, YSYEKL. Sample: peripheral blood, taken in the third trimester of pregnancy. The gene calls are TRBV4-1 and TRBJ1-5, with TRBD1 matching 8 bases. The clonotype originates from a female donor in good health, enrolled as a control in a pregnancy study. CDR3 bases: TGCGCCAGCAGCCAACCGACAGGGGTGAGCAATCAGCCCCAGCATTTT. The encoded protein is CASSQPTGVSNQPQHF.